The sequence of this TCR beta chain was determined in a study of T cell responses to AZD1222 COVID-19 vaccine. Overall study findings and caveats: Seropositive status at baseline applied to only 6 or 7 AZD1222 recipients. No day 14 peak samples; only post-peak repertoires were characterized. Recipients of two AZD1222 doses showed rising Spike-specific TCR breadth and depth. Spike-wide vaccine-associated CD4 TCRs dominated at 160-218 and 743-854.

About this clone itself: Its specificity is unknown.

TCRdb's copy holds only in-frame clones and misses some; the assay was immunoSEQ multiplex PCR. The sample has around 110,000 clones; 75% to 90% are singletons. The source was peripheral blood, collected on day 0 of AZD1222 vaccination. This TCR came from an adult in good health.

The CDR3 DNA reads TGCGCCAGCAGCGGATACGGACCCCACTCTGGAAACACCATATATTTT. Its protein is CASSGYGPHSGNTIYF. The chain combines TRBV5-1 with TRBJ1-3; D is undetermined. Germline assignment: CDR1 SGHRS and CDR2 YFSETQ. Between the trimmed V and J ends, which lost 4 bases and 0 bases, there was a span of 14 bases. This CDR3 is 16 amino acids long.